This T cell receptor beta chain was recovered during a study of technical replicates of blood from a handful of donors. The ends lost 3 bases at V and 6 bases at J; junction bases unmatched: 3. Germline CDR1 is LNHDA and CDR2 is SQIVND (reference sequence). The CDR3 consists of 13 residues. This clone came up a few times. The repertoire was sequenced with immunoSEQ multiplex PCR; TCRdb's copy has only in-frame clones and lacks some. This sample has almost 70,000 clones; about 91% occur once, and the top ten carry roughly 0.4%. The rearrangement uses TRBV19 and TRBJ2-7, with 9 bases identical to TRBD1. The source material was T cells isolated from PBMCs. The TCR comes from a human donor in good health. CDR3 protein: CASSMGQGSEQYF. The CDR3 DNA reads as TGTGCCAGTAGTATGGGACAGGGATCCGAGCAGTACTTC.